The clone carrying this TCR beta chain was picked up many times. CDR3 length: 15 amino acids. Trimming at V came to 5 bases and at J to 4 bases, leaving 7 bases not matched to a gene. The germline gives CDR1 SGHAT, CDR2 FQNNGV. These data come from a study of early T cells in non-severe SARS-CoV-2 infection. Each CDR3 protein is one row after TCRdb ran MiXCR on the 5' RACE reads. The sample contains 80,000 or so distinct CDR3 sequences, around 15% of which appear only once. This rearrangement joins TRBV11-2 to TRBJ2-1; 8 positions agree with TRBD1. Sequencing was performed on whole blood. The sequence derives from an adult who was a healthcare worker with PCR-confirmed SARS-CoV-2 infection or an uninfected control (not recorded which). This CDR3 reads CASSQGQAIYNEQFF. The CDR3 nucleotides are TGTGCCAGCAGCCAGGGACAGGCTATTTACAATGAGCAGTTCTTC.